This T cell receptor beta chain was sequenced in a study of T cells in Graves' hyperthyroidism and ophthalmopathy. This clonotype was counted at least ten times. Amplified TCR beta CDR3 regions came from RNA transcripts. HTBI primers were used for first-round RT-PCR of the TCR CDR3. TCRdb independently ran MiXCR on the multiplex PCR reads; one entry per CDR3 protein. Of a few hundred thousand distinct CDR3 sequences listed, 15% to 18% are singletons. This clonotype was obtained from a woman between 18 and 29 years old with Graves' hyperthyroidism. The sequenced material came from blood.

The CDR3 DNA is TGTGCCACTTCGGAGCGGGAGAATGAGCAGTTCTTC. It encodes CATSERENEQFF. The V call is TRBV12-3 or TRBV12-4, the J call TRBJ2-1, with 8 bases identical to TRBD2. This CDR3 has 12 residues. Trimming at V came to 10 bases and at J to 7 bases, leaving 6 bases not matched to a gene.